This T cell receptor (beta chain) derives from a study of beta chain features in type 1 diabetes. Germline V gene sequence: CDR1 SGHTA, CDR2 FQGTGA. The length of the CDR3 is 14 residues. Trimming cost V 2 bases and J 4 bases; bases outside gene matches: 4. The authors reverse transcribed all of the isolated RNA, so sequencing captured expressed TCRB transcripts. TCRdb's copy holds only in-frame clones and misses some; the assay was immunoSEQ multiplex PCR. The sample comprises approximately 170,000 clones, over 7.5% of which are singletons, and 2% to 2.5% rests with the top ten. This clone was detected a few times. Purity exceeding 95% was reached by all sorted populations.

The receptor comes from a woman under 30 in good health. What was sequenced was central memory CD4+ T cells from blood. This rearrangement joins TRBV7-3 to TRBJ2-5; 7 nucleotides match TRBD1. CDR3 protein: CASSLQGGGETQYF. The CDR3 region has the DNA TGTGCCAGCAGCTTACAAGGGGGCGGAGAGACCCAGTACTTC.